These 15 T cell receptor beta chains were all obtained from the same sample, sequenced in a study of vaccination and CD4 T cells after COVID-19. The antigens of these receptors remain unknown. Treatment indicated: approximately 10-day PBMC culture with coronavirus spike peptide pools or control peptides (ViraFEST assay). At the Johns Hopkins FTIC core, DNA taken from cultured CD4+ T cells was sequenced by way of the Oncomine TCR Beta short-read assay. One entry per CDR3 protein, called by TCRdb with MiXCR from the PCR reads. The table includes under 3,500 distinct CDR3 sequences, roughly a quarter detected once. This sample comprised CD4+ T cells from blood, cultured in vitro, obtained after SARS-CoV-2 vaccination. These receptors came from a human donor who had recovered from COVID-19.

This clonotype qualifies as medium-sized. The gene calls are TRBV24-1 and TRBJ2-1, with D perhaps TRBD1 or TRBD2 (6 bases each). Germline V gives CDR1 KGHDR, CDR2 SFDVKD. The CDR3 is made up of 13 amino acids. V dropped 3 bases and J dropped 11 bases, with 13 bases sitting between them. CDR3 nucleotides: TGTGCCACCAGTGATCCTGGGGGGCACCAGCAGTTCTTC. Protein product: CATSDPGGHQQFF.

The chain uses TRBV10-3 and TRBJ1-2; TRBD1 aligns across 7 bases. Germline V gene sequence: CDR1 ENHRY, CDR2 SYGVKD. V shed 4 bases and J 8 bases; nucleotides not matched to a gene: 13. This CDR3 region has 15 residues. CDR3 sequence reads: CAISVRGQTFRGYTF. CDR3 DNA: TGTGCCATCAGTGTTAGGGGACAGACCTTTCGGGGCTACACCTTC.

Regarding this clonotype: The CDR3 end shows no conserved phenylalanine or tryptophan, and so a read error is likely. This rearrangement joins TRBV15 to TRBJ1-1; no firm D call. The CDR3 has 13 amino acids. V gave up 3 bases and J gave up 4 bases, with 9 bases separating them. The germline CDR1 and CDR2 sequences are LNHNV and YYDKDF (reference sequence). The CDR3 sequence: CATSRAGATEAFL. CDR3 sequence (DNA): TGTGCCACCAGCAGGGCGGGTGCCACTGAAGCTTTCCTT.

By sample share, this clonotype is medium-sized. This chain links TRBV20-1 with TRBJ1-2; perhaps TRBD1 as D (5 bases). Germline CDR1 is DFQATT and CDR2 is SNEGSKA (reference sequence). Trimming cost V 3 bases and J 4 bases, with 12 bases left between them. The CDR3 sequence is 13 residues long. CDR3 coding DNA: TGCAGTGCTAGTAGTACAGGCGTCTATGGCTACACCTTC. Its protein is CSASSTGVYGYTF.

J is TRBJ2-7 and V is TRBV6-2 or TRBV6-3; D ambiguous. Germline V lookup: CDR1 MNHEY, CDR2 SVGEGT. This CDR3 comprises 14 residues. V shed 1 base and J shed 4 bases, with 11 bases lying between them. CDR3 residues: CASSYWAAQYEQYF. CDR3 bases: TGTGCCAGCAGTTACTGGGCAGCCCAATACGAGCAGTACTTC.

This clonotype has a handful of counts. This chain connects TRBV5-1 to TRBJ1-1; D is possibly TRBD1 (6 bases). Deletions cut 0 bases from V and 0 bases from J, with 15 bases between. The CDR3 sequence is 17 residues long. Per germline, CDR1 SGHRS and CDR2 YFSETQ. The DNA of the CDR3 is TGCGCCAGCAGCTTGGAGGGGGACGCCTTCATGAACACTGAAGCTTTCTTT. Translated, it gives CASSLEGDAFMNTEAFF.

This clonotype has just a few counts. CDR3 bases: TGTGCCAGCAGCTTAGCACCAGGGGCCAATTCACCCCTCCACTTT. Translating it yields CASSLAPGANSPLHF. The genes are TRBV7-6 and TRBJ1-6; perhaps TRBD1 as D (6 bases). The CDR3 covers 15 residues. Looked up from germline, CDR1 is SGHVS and CDR2 is FNYEAQ. With 0 bases removed from V and 7 bases from J, the gap between germline ends came to 10 bases.

This clonotype rates as medium-sized. The chain uses TRBV7-2 and TRBJ1-2; 7 positions match TRBD1. From germline, CDR1 is SGHTA and CDR2 FQGNSA. There are 13 residues in the CDR3. The trim removed 5 bases at V and 4 bases at J, leaving 4 bases unmatched. CDR3 region: CASSIGTAYGYTF. The CDR3 DNA is TGTGCCAGCAGCATCGGGACAGCCTATGGCTACACCTTC.

By sample share, this clonotype is medium-sized. The CDR3 loop is CATSRHPQESRTDTQYF. DNA for the CDR3: TGTGCCACCAGCAGACATCCTCAGGAGTCTCGCACAGATACGCAGTATTTT. V usage is TRBV15 and J usage is TRBJ2-3, with unresolved D. CDR3 length: 17 residues. CDR1 and CDR2 (germline): LNHNV, YYDKDF (reference sequence). Deletions cut 2 bases from V and 1 base from J, with 16 bases between.

This clonotype was recorded a few times. The V gene is TRBV6-1, the J gene TRBJ1-1; D is possibly TRBD1 (5 bases). This CDR3 spans 14 amino acids. Trimming left V 7 bases short and J 3 bases short, with 15 bases between. Looked up from germline, CDR1 is MNHNS and CDR2 is SASEGT. CDR3 region: CASTSRGVHTEAFF. As DNA, the CDR3 is TGTGCCAGCACCTCCCGGGGGGTCCACACTGAAGCTTTCTTT.

The chain recombines TRBV2 with TRBJ1-1, with 7 bases matching TRBD1. J was trimmed by 10 bases and V by 4 bases; bases with no gene match: 9. Germline CDR1 SNHLY, CDR2 FYNNEI. This CDR3 has 13 amino acids. In DNA, the CDR3 is TGTGCCAGCAGTGTGACACGACAGGGTGCAGCTTTCTTT. It specifies CASSVTRQGAAFF.

The chain has TRBV27 and TRBJ1-5, with 7 bases matching TRBD1. The CDR3 has 15 amino acids. The J segment lost 7 bases and the V segment lost 3 bases, leaving 9 bases of the junction unmatched. Germline assignment: CDR1 MNHEY and CDR2 SMNVEV (reference sequence). The CDR3 loop is CASSLTKGARQPQHF. The CDR3 bases are TGTGCCAGCAGTTTGACTAAGGGGGCGAGGCAGCCCCAGCATTTT.

CDR3 sequence reads: CASSPLYGQGVEETQYF. As DNA, the CDR3 is TGTGCCAGCAGCCCACTATATGGACAGGGGGTTGAAGAGACCCAGTACTTC. V usage is TRBV7-9 and J usage is TRBJ2-5; 10 nucleotides align to TRBD1. V was clipped by 5 bases and J by 3 bases; unmatched bases: 12. This CDR3 is built from 17 residues. Germline loops: CDR1 SEHNR, CDR2 FQNEAQ (reference sequence).

This clonotype has more than one count but fewer than ten. The V gene is TRBV6-5, the J gene TRBJ1-2, with D tentatively TRBD1 (6 bases). The germline V gene has CDR1 MNHEY and CDR2 SVGAGI. Between the trimmed V and J ends, which lost 0 bases and 12 bases, there was a span of 11 bases. The length of the CDR3 is 12 residues. The CDR3 DNA is TGTGCCAGCAGTTACTCCTCAGGGGAGAACACCTTC. Amino acid sequence: CASSYSSGENTF.

The CDR3 protein is CATSDTGTGGFQPQHF. The CDR3 nucleotides are TGTGCCACCAGTGATACAGGGACAGGGGGCTTTCAGCCCCAGCATTTT. The chain recombines TRBV24-1 with TRBJ1-5; 12 nucleotides align to TRBD1. CDR3 length equals 16 residues. The J segment lost 6 bases and the V segment lost 3 bases, leaving 5 bases of the junction unmatched. Germline CDR1 reads KGHDR; CDR2 reads SFDVKD.